This entry lists 21 T cell receptor beta chains sequenced from one sample in a study of T-cell memory formation after mild COVID-19. One entry per CDR3 protein results from TCRdb running MiXCR on the 5' RACE reads. Among about 270,000 distinct CDR3 sequences listed, under 20% were seen once. The sample comprised PBMCs or a T cell subset sorted from them (not recorded which). These receptor sequences come from a man between 18 and 29 years old who had mild COVID-19 (a few samples of this study predate the infection). Cell type and time point are not known.

A few counts support this clonotype. The chain links TRBV7-9 to TRBJ2-3; D may match TRBD1 or TRBD2 (5 bases each). The V gene's germline CDR1 is SEHNR and CDR2 FQNEAQ (reference sequence). Trimming took 0 bases from V and 10 from J, leaving 17 bases between them. CDR3 length: 15 residues. DNA for the CDR3: TGTGCCAGCAGCTTAGCGGGGAGCCCAAAAGGGGCGCAGTATTTT. Protein sequence: CASSLAGSPKGAQYF.

This chain connects TRBV7-2 to TRBJ2-1, with D tentatively TRBD1 (7 bases). The V gene's germline CDR1 is SGHTA and CDR2 FQGNSA. Trimming removed 6 bases at V and 8 bases at J, with 32 bases between. This CDR3 comprises 19 residues. DNA for the CDR3: TGTGCCAGCAGTTTTCGTGCGAACGTGGCAGGGGGGCAAGGTGATGAGCAGTTCTTC. Encoded protein: CASSFRANVAGGQGDEQFF.

The V gene is TRBV2, the J gene TRBJ1-3; tentatively, D is TRBD1 (5 bases). Trimming stripped 6 bases from V and 4 bases from J, with 13 bases between. This CDR3 contains 14 residues. Germline-derived CDR1 and CDR2 are SNHLY and FYNNEI. DNA of the CDR3: TGTGCCAGCAGCGCAGGGTATACAGGAAACACCATATATTTT. Translating it yields CASSAGYTGNTIYF.

The chain carries TRBV2 and TRBJ2-1; D is perhaps TRBD1 (5 bases). The germline V gene encodes CDR1 SNHLY and CDR2 FYNNEI. The CDR3 loop spans 15 amino acids. The V gene lost 4 bases and the J gene lost 0 bases, with 10 bases spanning the gap. CDR3 coding DNA: TGTGCCAGCAGTGGGGGCTCCTCCTCCTACAATGAGCAGTTCTTC. Protein product: CASSGGSSSYNEQFF. The variable domain in full, with the rest retrieved from reference TRBV2 and TRBJ2-1, is EPEVTQTPSHQVTQMGQEVILRCVPISNHLYFYWYRQILGQKVEFLVSFYNNEISEKSEIFDDQFSVERPDGSNFTLKIRSTKLEDSAMYFCASSGGSSSYNEQFFGPGTRLTVL.

This clonotype was recorded at least ten times. The chain has TRBV4-3 and TRBJ2-2; D call uncertain. Per the germline V gene, CDR1 is LGHNA and CDR2 is YSLEER. CDR3 length equals 13 residues. V dropped 2 bases and J dropped 7 bases, with 8 bases sitting between them. The CDR3 nucleotides are TGCGCCAGCAGCCAACTCCTGGGCGGGGAGCTGTTTTTT. Its protein product is CASSQLLGGELFF.

The table lists this clonotype with many counts. The chain joins TRBV5-6 to TRBJ1-1; D gene unclear. Looked up from germline, CDR1 is SGHDT and CDR2 is YYEEEE. There are 12 residues in the CDR3. V lost 2 bases and J 5 bases, leaving 7 bases between the germline ends. The CDR3: CASSFVRTEAFF. CDR3 coding DNA: TGTGCCAGCAGCTTTGTAAGGACTGAAGCTTTCTTT.

This clonotype has at least ten counts. This rearrangement joins TRBV4-3 to TRBJ2-1; TRBD1 might be the D (6 bases). The CDR3 is 16 amino acids. Germline CDR1 LGHNA, CDR2 YSLEER. V was trimmed by 4 bases and J by 0 bases, leaving 13 bases between them. The CDR3 is CASSPRGSGSYNEQFF. The CDR3 DNA reads TGCGCCAGCAGCCCGAGGGGGTCCGGCTCCTACAATGAGCAGTTCTTC.

This clonotype was recorded a few times. V gene TRBV2 combines with J gene TRBJ1-1; no clear D gene. From germline, CDR1 is SNHLY and CDR2 FYNNEI. Trimming cost V 7 bases and J 3 bases, with 15 bases left between them. The CDR3 extends over 14 amino acids. The CDR3 bases are TGTGCCAGCAACAACGTTGCAGCAGACACTGAAGCTTTCTTT. Translating it yields CASNNVAADTEAFF.

The J gene is TRBJ1-4, the V gene TRBV5-1; D may be TRBD1 (6 bases). The germline V gene encodes CDR1 SGHRS and CDR2 YFSETQ. The CDR3 contains 15 residues. Deletions cut 4 bases from V and 3 bases from J, with 13 bases between. Written as DNA, the CDR3 is TGCGCCAGCAGCGACAGGACAGCTTCTAATGAAAAACTGTTTTTT. Amino acids: CASSDRTASNEKLFF.

Details on this clonotype: This is likely a read error, given that the CDR3 carries no conserved phenylalanine or tryptophan at its end. The V and J genes are TRBV5-1 and TRBJ1-6; 7 positions match TRBD1. The length of the CDR3 is 14 residues. V shed 3 bases and J 11 bases; nucleotides not matched to a gene: 8. The germline CDR1 and CDR2 sequences are SGHRS and YFSETQ. This chain's CDR3 is CASSSLTGRPPLHL. DNA for the CDR3: TGCGCCAGCAGCTCCCTGACAGGGAGGCCACCCCTCCACCTT.

The chain carries TRBV6-6 and TRBJ2-7; TRBD1 matches at 11 bases. Per the germline V gene, CDR1 is MNHNY and CDR2 is SVGAGI (reference sequence). The CDR3 is made up of 14 amino acids. V shed 5 bases and J 5 bases; nucleotides not matched to a gene: 5. The chain's CDR3 is CASSRPGQGDEQYF. The CDR3 DNA reads TGTGCCAGCAGTCGCCCGGGACAGGGGGACGAGCAGTACTTC.

The gene calls are TRBV5-1 and TRBJ2-6, with a possible D match to TRBD2 (7 bases). Germline V gene lookup returns CDR1 SGHRS and CDR2 YFSETQ. There are 16 residues in the CDR3. Trimming left V 5 bases short and J 1 base short, with 13 bases between. The CDR3 coding sequence is TGCGCCAGCAGTGGGGGGGGCCCTTCTGGGGCCAACGTCCTGACTTTC. It is translated as CASSGGGPSGANVLTF. Combining the CDR3 with reference TRBV5-1 and TRBJ2-6 gives the whole variable domain KAGVTQTPRYLIKTRGQQVTLSCSPISGHRSVSWYQQTPGQGLQFLFEYFSETQRNKGNFPGRFSGRQFSNSRSEMNVSTLELGDSALYLCASSGGGPSGANVLTFGAGSRLTVL.

The chain uses TRBV2 and TRBJ2-1, with D perhaps being TRBD1 or TRBD2 (6 bases each). The CDR3 is 12 amino acids. Trimming left V 9 bases short and J 11 bases short, with 17 bases between. Germline assignment: CDR1 SNHLY and CDR2 FYNNEI. The CDR3, as DNA: TGTGCCAGTCGGAGGGACAAGGTGAAGCAGTTCTTC. Its translation is CASRRDKVKQFF.

This sequence joins TRBV24-1 and TRBJ2-1, with 7 bases aligning to TRBD2. The CDR3 contains 14 residues. Trimming at V came to 4 bases and at J to 7 bases, leaving 6 bases not matched to a gene. Germline V gives CDR1 KGHDR, CDR2 SFDVKD. The CDR3 here is CATSEAGQENEQFF. DNA of the CDR3: TGTGCCACCAGTGAAGCGGGGCAGGAGAATGAGCAGTTCTTC.

This clonotype was seen a few times. One end of the junction does not line up with germline, which may come from a read error. This chain uses TRBV4-2 with TRBJ2-3; 7 nucleotides line up with TRBD2. CDR1 is LGHNA and CDR2 is YNFKEQ in the germline V gene. There are 12 residues in the CDR3. The CDR3 here is CASSQGEGLHVF. CDR3 coding DNA: TGTGCCAGCAGCCAAGGGGAGGGACTACATGTTTTT.

The table lists this clonotype with a few counts. V usage is TRBV7-2 and J usage is TRBJ2-2; D is unresolved. The CDR3 has 12 residues. V was clipped by 3 bases and J by 5 bases, with 4 bases between them. CDR1 SGHTA and CDR2 FQGNSA come from the germline V gene. CDR3 in amino acids: CASSFATGELFF. The CDR3 DNA follows: TGTGCCAGCAGCTTTGCGACCGGGGAGCTGTTTTTT.

This clonotype was counted between two and nine times. J is TRBJ1-4 and V is TRBV24-1; 8 bases agree with TRBD1. Germline V gene data show CDR1 as KGHDR and CDR2 as SFDVKD. V dropped 2 bases and J dropped 7; count of bases not matched to a gene: 8. The CDR3 consists of 16 residues. DNA for the CDR3: TGTGCCACCAGTGATTCCCGCAGGGGGCGAATTGAAAAACTGTTTTTT. Protein sequence: CATSDSRRGRIEKLFF.

In this sample, this clonotype turned up a few times. The CDR3: CSAGTSGGGRELFF. For the CDR3, the DNA is TGCAGTGCGGGGACTAGCGGGGGAGGAAGGGAGCTGTTTTTT. The chain carries TRBV20-1 and TRBJ2-2; 14 positions agree with TRBD2. Germline trimming cut 6 bases from V and 9 bases from J; bases unmatched to any gene: 6. Germline V gives CDR1 DFQATT, CDR2 SNEGSKA (reference sequence). The CDR3 totals 14 residues.

The chain couples TRBV27 to TRBJ1-1; the match to TRBD1 covers 7 bases. Unmatched junction bases numbered 6, after V lost 5 bases and J lost 0 bases. Germline V gene lookup returns CDR1 MNHEY and CDR2 SMNVEV (reference sequence). CDR3 length: 15 residues. The chain's CDR3 is CASSTRDSMNTEAFF. CDR3 nucleotides: TGTGCCAGCAGTACCCGGGACAGCATGAACACTGAAGCTTTCTTT.

The rearrangement joins TRBV5-1 to TRBJ1-1; D is unclear. The CDR3 is 15 residues long. Germline CDR1 and CDR2: SGHRS and YFSETQ. V dropped 3 bases and J dropped 1 base, with 13 bases sitting between them. The CDR3 loop reads CASSSRTSGNTEAFF. Here the CDR3 DNA reads TGCGCCAGCAGCTCACGGACGTCAGGGAACACTGAAGCTTTCTTT.

The V gene is TRBV7-9, the J gene TRBJ2-7; 8 bases fit TRBD1. Germline V lookup: CDR1 SEHNR, CDR2 FQNEAQ (reference sequence). V trimming: 4 bases; J trimming: 1 base; junction bases outside the gene matches: 6. The CDR3 consists of 15 residues. In DNA, the CDR3 is TGTGCCAGCAGCTGGGGGGACAGGCGGTCCTACGAGCAGTACGTC. Protein sequence: CASSWGDRRSYEQYV.